This T cell receptor (beta chain) was recorded in a study of blood T cell repertoires in COVID-19. The protocol was immunoSEQ multiplex PCR, while the TCRdb copy is restricted to in-frame clones and leaves out a portion. This table holds some 130,000 clones, roughly 91% found once. The CDR3 totals 14 residues. CDR1 SQVTM and CDR2 ANQGSEA come from the germline V gene. Trimming took off 6 bases at V and 4 bases at J, with 18 bases between the two ends. The TCR originated in a man aged 50 to 60 with active or convalescent COVID-19. The sequenced material came from peripheral blood. This rearrangement joins TRBV29-1 to TRBJ1-1; perhaps TRBD1 as D (5 bases). The CDR3 nucleotides are TGCAGCGTGGGAGGGGCCGGGGGGACCACTGAAGCTTTCTTT. It is translated as CSVGGAGGTTEAFF.